These T cell receptor beta chains were read from a single sample in a study of CD4+ T cells in melanoma. TCRdb's copy holds only in-frame clones and misses some; the assay was immunoSEQ multiplex PCR. The sample carries more than 90,000 clones, 80% to 95% recorded once. The specimen sequenced was peripheral blood. These receptors all come from a human donor with melanoma. CDR3s include the opening cysteine and the closing phenylalanine or tryptophan.

j_call: TRBJ2-3
v_call: TRBV29-1
cdr3_aa: CSVAEGRWVTDTQYF

j_call: TRBJ2-3
v_call: TRBV7-2
cdr3_aa: CASSLDGRGPGTDTQYF

j_call: TRBJ1-2
v_call: TRBV28
cdr3_aa: CASSLRENYGYTF

j_call: TRBJ1-1
v_call: TRBV18
cdr3_aa: CASSPPAGLNTEAFF

j_call: TRBJ2-5
v_call: TRBV7-2
cdr3_aa: CASRSGGGSQETQYF

j_call: TRBJ1-5
v_call: TRBV27
cdr3_aa: CASSQQGWMDQPQHF

j_call: TRBJ2-2
v_call: TRBV4-3
cdr3_aa: CASGTANTGELFF

j_call: TRBJ1-2
v_call: TRBV9
cdr3_aa: CASRQGGGYTF

j_call: TRBJ2-3
v_call: TRBV7-9
cdr3_aa: CASSPPLKDRVGTDTQYF

j_call: TRBJ2-3
v_call: TRBV28
cdr3_aa: CASLPVQGGRDTQYF

j_call: TRBJ1-2
v_call: TRBV5-1
cdr3_aa: CASSFEDIDYGYTF

j_call: TRBJ1-2
v_call: TRBV20-1
cdr3_aa: CSAGERSNTF

j_call: TRBJ2-1
v_call: TRBV7-2
cdr3_aa: CASSLGGEQFF

j_call: TRBJ2-1
v_call: TRBV19
cdr3_aa: CASSRTSGSYNEQFF

j_call: TRBJ1-1
v_call: TRBV18
cdr3_aa: CASSPPRVSNTEAFF

j_call: TRBJ2-1
v_call: TRBV5-1
cdr3_aa: CASGSYRGKEYGNEQFF

j_call: TRBJ2-2
v_call: TRBV28
cdr3_aa: CASSFELAGGNTGELFF

j_call: TRBJ1-3
v_call: TRBV28
cdr3_aa: CASSLRDLGNTIYF

j_call: TRBJ2-3
v_call: TRBV30
cdr3_aa: CAWSPGPWSTDTQYF

j_call: TRBJ2-4
v_call: TRBV7-2
cdr3_aa: CASSRTGAGAKNIQYF

j_call: TRBJ1-1
v_call: TRBV27
cdr3_aa: CASSPQGAGSTEAFF

j_call: TRBJ1-4
v_call: TRBV19
cdr3_aa: CASSFSRPGSNEKLFF

j_call: TRBJ2-7
v_call: TRBV2
cdr3_aa: CASSTQVSYEQYF

j_call: TRBJ2-7
v_call: TRBV7-9
cdr3_aa: CASSGYRGGSYEQYF

j_call: TRBJ2-5
v_call: TRBV5-1
cdr3_aa: CASSLARGSPSAYQETQYF

j_call: TRBJ1-5
v_call: TRBV5-1
cdr3_aa: CASSLLTGENQPQHF

j_call: TRBJ2-5
v_call: TRBV4-1
cdr3_aa: CASSLGLADQETQYF

j_call: TRBJ2-3
v_call: TRBV7-9
cdr3_aa: CASSRRALGDTQYF